The T cell receptor beta chain under discussion was sequenced for a study of T cell changes during pregnancy in multiple sclerosis. TCRdb's copy holds only in-frame clones and misses some; the assay was immunoSEQ multiplex PCR. Of some 96,000 clones in the sample, around 92% are singletons; the top ten hold just under 2%. This CDR3 spans 13 amino acids. The V and J ends lost 4 bases and 3 bases, in that order; junction bases with no gene match: 4. Germline V lookup: CDR1 SGHRS, CDR2 YFSETQ. The source of this sequence is a female donor with multiple sclerosis, enrolled in a pregnancy study. The chain links TRBV5-1 to TRBJ2-7; 7 bases match TRBD1. Sequencing was performed on peripheral blood, taken after pregnancy. CDR3 residues: CASSVQGSYEQYF. The CDR3 DNA is TGCGCCAGCAGCGTACAGGGGAGCTACGAGCAGTACTTC.